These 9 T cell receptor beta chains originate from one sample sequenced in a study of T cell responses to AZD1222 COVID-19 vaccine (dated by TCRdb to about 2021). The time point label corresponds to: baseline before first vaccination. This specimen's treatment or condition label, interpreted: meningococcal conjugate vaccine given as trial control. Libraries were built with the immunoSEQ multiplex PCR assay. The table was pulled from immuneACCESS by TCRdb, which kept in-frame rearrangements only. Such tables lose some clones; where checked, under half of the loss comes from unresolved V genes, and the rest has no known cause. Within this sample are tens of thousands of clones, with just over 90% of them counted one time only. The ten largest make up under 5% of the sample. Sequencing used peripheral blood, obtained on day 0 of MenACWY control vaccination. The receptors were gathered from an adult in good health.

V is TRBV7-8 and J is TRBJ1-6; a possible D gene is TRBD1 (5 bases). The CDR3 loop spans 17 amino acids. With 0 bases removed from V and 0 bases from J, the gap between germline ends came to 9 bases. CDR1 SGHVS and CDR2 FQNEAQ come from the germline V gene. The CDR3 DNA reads TGTGCCAGCAGCTTAGCGAGGGACGGCTCCTATAATTCACCCCTCCACTTT. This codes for CASSLARDGSYNSPLHF.

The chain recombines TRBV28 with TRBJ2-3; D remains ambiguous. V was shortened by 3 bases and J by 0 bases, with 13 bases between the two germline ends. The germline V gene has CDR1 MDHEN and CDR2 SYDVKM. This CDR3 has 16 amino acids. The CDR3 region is CASSFPGPDSTDTQYF. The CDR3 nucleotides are TGTGCCAGCAGTTTTCCCGGACCGGACAGCACAGATACGCAGTATTTT.

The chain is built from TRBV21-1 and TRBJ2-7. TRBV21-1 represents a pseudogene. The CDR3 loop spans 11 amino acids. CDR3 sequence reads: CASSNDYEQYF. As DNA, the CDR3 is TGTGCCAGCAGCAATGACTACGAGCAGTACTTC.

This CDR3 reads CASSFLGDRGYTF. CDR3 nucleotide sequence: TGTGCCAGCAGTTTTCTAGGGGATCGAGGCTACACCTTC. The chain links TRBV6-5 to TRBJ1-2; D perhaps matches TRBD1 (5 bases). The CDR3 runs to 13 residues. Trimming stripped 4 bases from V and 8 bases from J, with 14 bases between. Germline-derived CDR1 and CDR2 are MNHEY and SVGAGI.

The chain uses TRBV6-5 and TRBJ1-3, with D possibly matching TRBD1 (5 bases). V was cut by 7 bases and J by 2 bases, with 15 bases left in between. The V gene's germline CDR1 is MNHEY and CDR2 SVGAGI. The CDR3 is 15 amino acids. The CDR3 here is CASTDRLTAGNTIYF. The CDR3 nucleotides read TGTGCCAGCACCGACCGGCTGACAGCTGGAAACACCATATATTTT.

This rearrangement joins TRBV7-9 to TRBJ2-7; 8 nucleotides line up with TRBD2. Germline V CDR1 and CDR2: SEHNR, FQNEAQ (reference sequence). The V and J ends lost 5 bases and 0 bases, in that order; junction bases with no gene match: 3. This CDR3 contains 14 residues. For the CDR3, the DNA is TGTGCCAGCAGCCTTAGCGGGAACTCCTACGAGCAGTACTTC. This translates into CASSLSGNSYEQYF.

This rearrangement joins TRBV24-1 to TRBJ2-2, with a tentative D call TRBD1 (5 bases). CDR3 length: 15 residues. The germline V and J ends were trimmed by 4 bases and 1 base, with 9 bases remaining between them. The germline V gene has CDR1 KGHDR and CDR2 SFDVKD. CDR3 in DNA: TGTGCCACCAGTGACCCCGGACAGAACACCGGGGAGCTGTTTTTT. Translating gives CATSDPGQNTGELFF.

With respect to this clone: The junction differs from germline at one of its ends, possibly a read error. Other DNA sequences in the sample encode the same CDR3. This CDR3 is CASSAGTGVYEQYF. CDR3 sequence (DNA): TGCGCCAGCAGCGCCGGGACAGGGGTCTACGAGCAGTACTTC. The chain couples TRBV9 to TRBJ2-7; 10 positions match TRBD1. Germline V gene data show CDR1 as SGDLS and CDR2 as YYNGEE. The CDR3 covers 14 residues. Full variable domain (remainder filled in from reference TRBV9 and TRBJ2-7): DSGVTQTPKHLITATGQRVTLRCSPRSGDLSVYWYQQSLDQGLQFLIQYYNGEERAKGNILERFSAQQFPDLHSELNLSSLELGDSALYFCASSAGTGVYEQYFGPGTRLTVT.

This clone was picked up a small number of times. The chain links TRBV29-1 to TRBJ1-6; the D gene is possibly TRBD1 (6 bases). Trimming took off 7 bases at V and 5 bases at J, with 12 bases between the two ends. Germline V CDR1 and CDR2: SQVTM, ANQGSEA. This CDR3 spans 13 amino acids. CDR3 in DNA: TGCAGCGCGCAGGACAGAGATAATTCACCCCTCCACTTT. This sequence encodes CSAQDRDNSPLHF.